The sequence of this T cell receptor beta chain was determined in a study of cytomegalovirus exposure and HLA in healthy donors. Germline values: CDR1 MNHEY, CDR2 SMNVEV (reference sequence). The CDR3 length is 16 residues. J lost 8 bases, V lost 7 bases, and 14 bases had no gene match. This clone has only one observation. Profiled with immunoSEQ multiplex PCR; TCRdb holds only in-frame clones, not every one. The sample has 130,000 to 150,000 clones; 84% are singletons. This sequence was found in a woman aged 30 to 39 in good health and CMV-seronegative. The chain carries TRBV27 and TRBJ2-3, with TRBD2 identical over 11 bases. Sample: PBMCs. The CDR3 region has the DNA TGTGCCAGCACAACCTTAGGGACTAGCGGCCTGGGTACGCAGTATTTT. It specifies CASTTLGTSGLGTQYF.